This T cell receptor beta chain was recorded in a study of identical twins. About this clonotype itself: Its antigen is undetermined.

General study results and limits: Interpretation of the results relied on cross-sectional statistical analysis and not on following the same donors. In beta out-of-frame sequences, the excess sharing between twins was weaker. Within cord blood, abundant beta clonotypes carried fewer insertions, but memory repertoires showed no such trend.

Everyone who gave samples was a healthy Caucasian. A single record per CDR3 protein comes from TCRdb applying MiXCR to the 5' RACE reads. Among about 1.7 million distinct CDR3 sequences listed, about 31% were seen once. V lost 2 bases, J lost 8 bases, and 10 bases lay in between. This CDR3 is built from 12 residues. Germline V gene data show CDR1 as SGHTS and CDR2 as YDEGEE. The V call is TRBV5-8, the J call TRBJ1-1; D remains unclear. This sequence originates from a newborn girl in good health. Sequencing input: cord blood. The CDR3 region has the DNA TGTGCCAGCAGCTTCGGTCGACCCGAAGCTTTCTTT. This translates into CASSFGRPEAFF.